What follows describes a single T cell receptor (beta chain). Its antigen is not identified. Investigators divided CD4+ cells into CD45RA+ naive and CD45RA-negative memory subsets. This entry is derived from a study of shared clonotypes between healthy human individuals. Overall study context: CD8 memory received one plate per donor, CD8 naive two, CD4 memory three and CD4 naive three.

TCRdb's copy holds only in-frame clones and misses some; the assay was immunoSEQ multiplex PCR. In the table there are approximately 2.4 million clones, approximately 94% of which are singletons. Study-wide results and limits: Rarefaction indicated that sorted-subset sequencing remained incomplete although depth was large.

The CDR3 is 11 amino acids. The ends were cut back, 1 base at V and 3 bases at J, with 3 bases in the middle. CDR1 and CDR2 (germline): DFQATT, SNEGSKA (reference sequence). The rearrangement uses TRBV20-1 and TRBJ2-5; D gene uncertain. This sequence was found in a man aged 18 to 29 in good health. The specimen was naive CD4+ T cells sorted from blood. Subset described: CD45RA+ positively selected. The CDR3 DNA sequence: TGCAGTGCTAGAGTGGAAGAGACCCAGTACTTC. Its protein is CSARVEETQYF.